The 3 T cell receptor beta chains below were found in one sample sequenced in a study of regulatory T cells in long-lasting Graves disease. Noted time point: persistent/refractory GD, antithyroid drugs over 5 years with positive TRAb. PBMC-extracted RNA yielded the TCR library. According to the study, TCR beta libraries were built with iRepertoire HTBI primers and CDR3-region Arm-PCR. A single record per CDR3 protein comes from TCRdb applying MiXCR to the multiplex PCR reads. The sample records some 370,000 distinct CDR3 sequences, approximately 25% being singletons. This material consisted of peripheral blood mononuclear cells (PBMCs), taken when the disease was refractory, from a patient treated with antithyroid drugs. The source of these receptors is a woman between 40 and 50 years old with Graves disease.

At least ten counts were recorded for this clonotype. The chain links TRBV2 to TRBJ1-5; D is possibly TRBD1 (5 bases). V was trimmed by 8 bases and J by 1 base, leaving 15 bases between them. Germline V lookup: CDR1 SNHLY, CDR2 FYNNEI. The CDR3 is 15 residues long. In DNA form, the CDR3 reads TGTGCCAGCCGGGAAGAGGGGCTAAGCAATCAGCCCCAGCATTTT. Translation: CASREEGLSNQPQHF.

The CDR3 reads CAISESGFAYGYTF. DNA of the CDR3: TGTGCCATCAGTGAATCAGGGTTCGCCTATGGCTACACCTTC. V and J are TRBV10-3 and TRBJ1-2; TRBD1 is a possible D gene (5 bases). From germline, CDR1 is ENHRY and CDR2 SYGVKD. V lost 3 bases and J 4 bases, leaving 12 bases between the germline ends. The CDR3 is made up of 14 amino acids.

This clonotype has just one count. Being one base from a much bigger clone, this may be a read error. The chain combines TRBV20-1 with TRBJ2-7; 10 nucleotides line up with TRBD1. V shed 3 bases and J 5 bases; nucleotides not matched to a gene: 1. This CDR3 spans 12 amino acids. Germline V lookup: CDR1 DFQATT, CDR2 SNEGSKA (reference sequence). The CDR3 DNA is TGCAGTGCTAGGACAGGGGGCAACGAGCAGTACTTC. Amino acid sequence: CSARTGGNEQYF.